Following are 14 T cell receptor beta chains from one sample sequenced in a study of T cell repertoires in cytomegalovirus infection. TCRdb re-analysed the reads in MiXCR, keeping a single row per CDR3 protein. This sample has about 63,000 distinct CDR3 sequences, with 20% found just once. These TCRs are of unknown antigen specificity. Here the sequenced sample was CD8+ T cells from cultured PBMCs, taken from culture after CMV antigen stimulation. These receptors were obtained from a human donor in good health (CMV status not recorded). Some clones in this sample may be carry-over from other donors' samples.

The sample holds a few counts of this clonotype. The V call is TRBV11-2, the J call TRBJ1-2; 7 nucleotides match TRBD1. After removal of 4 bases from V and 1 base from J, the junction contained 6 bases not matched to a gene. Looked up from germline, CDR1 is SGHAT and CDR2 is FQNNGV. This CDR3 spans 15 amino acids. CDR3: CASSYTGTDNYGYTF. For the CDR3, the DNA is TGTGCCAGCAGCTATACCGGGACAGATAACTATGGCTACACCTTC.

This clonotype showed up just a few times. As DNA, the CDR3 is TGTGCCAGCTTTCGGACCCAGAGAATGAACACTGAAGCTTTCTTT. This gives the protein CASFRTQRMNTEAFF. The chain employs TRBV2 and TRBJ1-1; no clear D gene. The V gene's germline CDR1 is SNHLY and CDR2 FYNNEI. The CDR3 runs to 15 residues. V lost 8 bases and J lost 0, with 16 bases in between.

This clonotype has more than one count but fewer than ten. The chain uses TRBV7-6 and TRBJ1-3; TRBD1 is a possible D gene (6 bases). Trimming cost V 2 bases and J 2 bases, with 10 bases left between them. Germline-derived CDR1 and CDR2 are SGHVS and FNYEAQ. The CDR3 consists of 15 residues. CDR3 amino acids: CASSLSSGAGNTIYF. The CDR3 DNA follows: TGTGCCAGCAGCTTATCCTCAGGGGCTGGAAACACCATATATTTT.

The sample holds a few counts of this clonotype. The CDR3 nucleotides read TGTGCCAGCAGTTTACAGGGGTCTGTGGGTCAGCCCCAGCATTTT. Its protein is CASSLQGSVGQPQHF. The gene calls are TRBV27 and TRBJ1-5; tentatively, D is TRBD1 (6 bases). Germline lookup yields CDR1 MNHEY and CDR2 SMNVEV (reference sequence). The CDR3 length is 15 residues. The V end lost 2 bases, the J end lost 6 bases, and 14 bases lay between the germline ends.

This clonotype was recorded a few times. The V call is TRBV27, the J call TRBJ1-2, with 7 bases identical to TRBD1. The CDR3 totals 17 residues. The ends lost 10 bases at V and 2 bases at J; junction bases unmatched: 19. Germline V gene data show CDR1 as MNHEY and CDR2 as SMNVEV (reference sequence). In DNA, the CDR3 is TGTGCCACCACCCCCTCAGGGGGACTCCTGAAGAACTATGGCTACACCTTC. Its translation is CATTPSGGLLKNYGYTF.

V and J are TRBV29-1 and TRBJ1-2, with TRBD1 matching 8 bases. Looked up from germline, CDR1 is SQVTM and CDR2 is ANQGSEA. The V segment lost 5 bases and the J segment 5 bases; nucleotides outside the gene matches: 7. This CDR3 has 13 residues. CDR3 region: CSVPAQGEYGYTF. The CDR3 nucleotides read TGCAGCGTTCCCGCACAGGGGGAATATGGCTACACCTTC. The full variable domain, with the rest looked up from reference TRBV29-1 and TRBJ1-2, is SAVISQKPSRDICQRGTSLTIQCQVDSQVTMMFWYRQQPGQSLTLIATANQGSEATYESGFVIDKFPISRPNLTFSTLTVSNMSPEDSSIYLCSVPAQGEYGYTFGSGTRLTVV.

The chain is built from TRBV7-8 and TRBJ2-3; 15 bases agree with TRBD2. Germline values: CDR1 SGHVS, CDR2 FQNEAQ. CDR3 length equals 18 residues. V trimming: 4 bases; J trimming: 1 base; junction bases outside the gene matches: 6. The CDR3 nucleotides are TGTGCCAGCAGCTCCGGACTAGCGGGGGGGATCCGCACAGATACGCAGTATTTT. This translates into CASSSGLAGGIRTDTQYF.

There are a few counts of this clonotype. The chain is built from TRBV5-5 and TRBJ1-1, with D unresolved. Per the germline V gene, CDR1 is SGHKS and CDR2 is YYEKEE (reference sequence). This CDR3 region has 13 residues. V lost 2 bases, J lost 4 bases, and 9 bases lay in between. The CDR3 loop reads CASSFHAATEAFF. Here the CDR3 DNA reads TGTGCCAGCAGCTTTCACGCGGCCACTGAAGCTTTCTTT.

This clonotype was recorded only once. V gene TRBV6-1 combines with J gene TRBJ2-2, with D unclear. Deletions cut 11 bases from V and 2 bases from J, with 12 bases between. Germline V gene data show CDR1 as MNHNS and CDR2 as SASEGT. The CDR3 has 13 amino acids. CDR3 protein: CAVGQDNTGELFF. CDR3 DNA: TGTGCCGTGGGCCAAGATAACACCGGGGAGCTGTTTTTT.

The genes are TRBV10-3 and TRBJ1-1, with TRBD1 matching 7 bases. The CDR3 covers 13 residues. Germline V gives CDR1 ENHRY, CDR2 SYGVKD. After removal of 7 bases from V and 8 bases from J, the junction contained 10 bases not matched to a gene. CDR3 amino acids: CAIISNRGEEAFF. The DNA of the CDR3 is TGTGCCATCATTTCCAACAGGGGTGAGGAAGCTTTCTTT.

The J gene is TRBJ1-1, the V gene TRBV19; TRBD1 aligns across 9 bases. The CDR3 spans 14 residues. Germline values: CDR1 LNHDA, CDR2 SQIVND (reference sequence). J was trimmed by 1 base and V by 5 bases; bases with no gene match: 2. The CDR3 coding sequence is TGTGCCAGTAGTCCGGACAGGGGGAACACTGAAGCTTTCTTT. Its translation is CASSPDRGNTEAFF.

V usage is TRBV6-2 or TRBV6-3 and J usage is TRBJ2-3, with 7 bases matching TRBD2. The CDR3 length is 16 residues. CDR1 and CDR2 (germline): MNHEY, SVGEGT. The V and J ends lost 7 bases and 0 bases, in that order; junction bases with no gene match: 10. CDR3: CASTYGAGTSTDTQYF. DNA of the CDR3: TGTGCCAGCACCTACGGAGCGGGGACTAGCACAGATACGCAGTATTTT.

This clonotype was observed a handful of times. The rearrangement joins TRBV7-2 to TRBJ1-1, with TRBD1 matching 7 bases. With 8 bases clipped from V and 5 bases from J, the junction kept 11 bases outside the gene matches. This CDR3 contains 14 residues. CDR1 and CDR2 (germline): SGHTA, FQGNSA. CDR3 amino acids: CASRPRTGGTEAFF. CDR3 in DNA: TGTGCCAGCCGCCCCAGGACAGGCGGGACTGAAGCTTTCTTT.

V usage is TRBV6-6 and J usage is TRBJ1-1; D uncertain. Germline CDR1 and CDR2: MNHNY and SVGAGI (reference sequence). The germline V and J ends were trimmed by 8 bases and 1 base, with 20 bases remaining between them. This CDR3 region has 16 residues. CDR3 sequence: CASGWVTANANTEAFF. CDR3 in DNA: TGTGCCAGCGGGTGGGTAACAGCTAACGCGAACACTGAAGCTTTCTTT.